This T cell receptor (beta chain) was documented in a study of T cell repertoires in cytomegalovirus infection. Study-level information: It can be stated that public TCR beta signatures indicated CMV infection as well as a matching HLA type.

Study-level results: Pooled public TCR beta family frequency picked out CMV carriers with the relevant HLA. Predominance within the ex vivo response was attributable to HLA-C-restricted CMV-specific TCR beta clonotypes.

At least ten counts were recorded for this clonotype. Its antigen is not known. The V end lost 6 bases, the J end lost 0 bases, and 9 bases lay between the germline ends. Per germline, CDR1 DFQATT and CDR2 SNEGSKA (reference sequence). The CDR3 has 13 residues. TCRdb re-analysed the reads in MiXCR, keeping a single row per CDR3 protein. The repertoire has over 300,000 distinct CDR3 sequences, 9% to 9.5% of them found once; the top ten carry around 4.5%. The chain uses TRBV20-1 and TRBJ1-3; no definite D call. This receptor was obtained from a human donor in good health (CMV status not recorded). Some clones in this sample may be carry-over from other donors' samples. The specimen sequenced was PBMCs. CDR3 in amino acids: CSAWMNSGNTIYF. The CDR3 coding sequence is TGCAGTGCCTGGATGAACTCTGGAAACACCATATATTTT.